The 11 T cell receptor beta chains reported below all come from one sample, sequenced in a study of T cell responses to AZD1222 COVID-19 vaccine. Data came from immunoSEQ multiplex PCR; TCRdb stores just in-frame clones and leaves some out. The sample gives more than 95,000 clones, about 89% of which show up once; 6% to 8% is in the top ten. The sample was peripheral blood, taken on day 0 of AZD1222 vaccination. The receptors come from an adult in good health.

V and J are TRBV18 and TRBJ2-7; 9 nucleotides agree with TRBD1. The CDR3 length is 15 residues. Germline lookup yields CDR1 KGHSH and CDR2 LQKENI. Germline trimming cut 6 bases from V and 4 bases from J; bases unmatched to any gene: 10. This chain's CDR3 is CASSQRTGALYEQYF. In nucleotides, the CDR3 is TGTGCCAGCTCTCAAAGGACAGGGGCTTTATACGAGCAGTACTTC.

CDR3 in DNA: TGTGCCAGCTCACCACGGTTCGCCGGGACTAGCGGGGGGGCCGGTGAGACCCAGTACTTC. It encodes CASSPRFAGTSGGAGETQYF. V and J are TRBV18 and TRBJ2-5, with TRBD2 matching 16 bases. The CDR3 has 20 amino acids. Germline lookup yields CDR1 KGHSH and CDR2 LQKENI. With V trimmed by 1 base and J by 5 bases, 13 bases remained unmatched.

This chain uses TRBV7-8 with TRBJ1-2; D ambiguous. This CDR3 comprises 14 residues. Deletions cut 5 bases from V and 7 bases from J, with 17 bases between. Germline V gene lookup returns CDR1 SGHVS and CDR2 FQNEAQ. Here the CDR3 DNA reads TGTGCCAGCAGCGGGCTGTACACTACGGGTGGCTACACCTTC. Translated, it gives CASSGLYTTGGYTF.

The chain has TRBV5-1 and TRBJ2-1; 10 bases agree with TRBD1. With 2 bases clipped from V and 4 bases from J, the junction kept 9 bases outside the gene matches. Per the germline V gene, CDR1 is SGHRS and CDR2 is YFSETQ. The CDR3 spans 17 residues. The CDR3 region is CASSLTSRGQGYNEQFF. Written as DNA, the CDR3 is TGCGCCAGCAGCTTAACATCTCGGGGACAGGGGTACAATGAGCAGTTCTTC.

V and J are TRBV10-3 and TRBJ2-7; D tentatively reads TRBD1 or TRBD2 (5 bases each). Trimming shortened V by 3 bases and J by 3 bases, and 12 bases separated the two germline ends. Germline lookup yields CDR1 ENHRY and CDR2 SYGVKD. CDR3 length: 14 amino acids. CDR3 nucleotides: TGTGCCATCAGTGAAACCAGGGACCTCTACGAGCAGTACTTC. Protein: CAISETRDLYEQYF.

This clone was detected only once. The chain recombines TRBV3-1 (or the pseudogene TRBV3-2) with TRBJ2-7; 7 nucleotides agree with TRBD1. This CDR3 has 14 amino acids. Germline V gene sequence: CDR1 LGHDT, CDR2 YNNKEL (reference sequence). The trim removed 4 bases at V and 4 bases at J, leaving 7 bases unmatched. CDR3 region: CASSPRQGHYEQYF. CDR3 nucleotides: TGTGCCAGCAGCCCTCGACAGGGCCATTACGAGCAGTACTTC.

The chain joins TRBV4-2 to TRBJ2-7; perhaps TRBD2 as D (6 bases). V lost 1 base and J 7 bases, leaving 14 bases between the germline ends. The CDR3 is 14 residues long. Germline loops: CDR1 LGHNA, CDR2 YNFKEQ. CDR3 sequence reads: CASSQVFGGGEQYF. For the CDR3, the DNA is TGTGCCAGCAGCCAAGTGTTCGGGGGTGGGGAGCAGTACTTC.

The chain uses TRBV7-9 and TRBJ1-3; D not resolved. V lost 5 bases, J lost 1 base, and 15 bases lay in between. In germline, CDR1 is SEHNR, CDR2 FQNEAQ (reference sequence). The CDR3 has 16 residues. The CDR3 DNA reads as TGTGCCAGCAGCCCACACCCATTAGGGTCTGGAAACACCATATATTTT. Encoded protein: CASSPHPLGSGNTIYF.

This chain joins TRBV5-4 and TRBJ2-6; D perhaps matches TRBD2 (7 bases). This CDR3 region has 16 residues. Germline-derived CDR1 and CDR2 are SGHNT and YYREEE (reference sequence). Trimming cost V 1 base and J 3 bases, with 11 bases left between them. CDR3 in amino acids: CASSLRGGYGANVLTF. CDR3 in DNA: TGTGCCAGCAGCTTGAGGGGGGGCTATGGGGCCAACGTCCTGACTTTC.

The rearrangement links TRBV5-6 to TRBJ1-2; D possibly corresponds to TRBD1 (6 bases). The V end lost 0 bases, the J end lost 3 bases, and 15 bases lay between the germline ends. Germline CDR1 is SGHDT and CDR2 is YYEEEE. This CDR3 spans 16 amino acids. CDR3 nucleotide sequence: TGTGCCAGCAGCTTGGCCGGGCGTAGGGGGGACTATGGCTACACCTTC. Its protein product is CASSLAGRRGDYGYTF.

The V and J genes are TRBV7-9 and TRBJ2-1; D perhaps matches TRBD2 (5 bases). The germline V gene encodes CDR1 SEHNR and CDR2 FQNEAQ (reference sequence). The CDR3 extends over 14 amino acids. V dropped 5 bases and J dropped 11 bases, with 19 bases sitting between them. DNA of the CDR3: TGTGCCAGCAGCCCCGGACTCCACCCAACAAAGCAGTTCTTC. This sequence encodes CASSPGLHPTKQFF.